The sequence of this T cell receptor beta chain was determined in a study of T cell responses to AZD1222 COVID-19 vaccine. Study outcomes and limitations: The breadth and depth of Spike-specific TCRs increased once two AZD1222 doses had been given. The study reported that nearly half of spike-specific TCRs target unmutated variant regions. Donors, mostly white British, included more females; clonal diversity was possibly underestimated.

The J segment lost 2 bases and the V segment lost 2 bases, leaving 3 bases of the junction unmatched. Germline CDR1 reads MNHGY; CDR2 reads SAAAGT. The CDR3 contains 15 residues. Profiling relied on immunoSEQ multiplex PCR, and the TCRdb table lists in-frame clones only, not all of them. Found here are approximately 100,000 clones, 90% of them singletons; the top ten hold 1% to 1.5%. In regard to this clone: What it binds is not known.

J is TRBJ2-5 and V is TRBV6-8; TRBD2 matches at 9 bases. The clonotype comes from an adult in good health. The specimen was peripheral blood, collected on day 0 of AZD1222 vaccination. CDR3 in amino acids: CASSYPLAGQETQYF. The CDR3 nucleotides are TGTGCCAGCAGTTACCCGCTAGCGGGGCAAGAGACCCAGTACTTC.